A single sample is the source of the 32 T cell receptor beta chains below, sequenced in a study of blood T cell repertoires in COVID-19. The data were produced by immunoSEQ multiplex PCR, yet TCRdb's version contains in-frame clones alone and is incomplete. The sample includes under 200,000 clones, about 89% of them seen just once. The sample comprised PBMCs or T cells enriched from blood (not recorded which). These receptors all stem from a woman aged 18-29 years who had recovered from COVID-19.

This clone has at least ten counts. This chain joins TRBV6-4 and TRBJ2-1, with 8 nucleotides matching TRBD1. Unmatched junction bases numbered 10, after V lost 5 bases and J lost 4 bases. The germline V gene has CDR1 MRHNA and CDR2 SNTAGT. The CDR3 has 16 amino acids. The CDR3 loop is CASSHEGQASYNEQFF. The CDR3 bases are TGTGCCAGCAGTCACGAGGGACAGGCCTCTTACAATGAGCAGTTCTTC.

The chain recombines TRBV5-1 with TRBJ2-5; 7 positions match TRBD1. J was trimmed by 2 bases and V by 4 bases; bases with no gene match: 11. The CDR3 has 16 amino acids. Germline V gene lookup returns CDR1 SGHRS and CDR2 YFSETQ. Here the CDR3 DNA reads TGCGCCAGCAGCCCTCTCGGGACAGCTTATCAAGAGACCCAGTACTTC. Amino acids: CASSPLGTAYQETQYF.

This chain uses TRBV9 with TRBJ1-2; D not resolved. CDR3 size: 13 residues. Between the trimmed V and J ends, which lost 0 bases and 6 bases, there was a span of 9 bases. Germline values: CDR1 SGDLS, CDR2 YYNGEE. Here the CDR3 reads CASSVETIDGYTF. The CDR3 DNA follows: TGTGCCAGCAGCGTAGAGACAATCGATGGCTACACCTTC.

V and J are TRBV28 and TRBJ2-1, with D perhaps matching TRBD2 (6 bases). Germline V gives CDR1 MDHEN, CDR2 SYDVKM. This CDR3 spans 15 amino acids. The V end was cut by 2 bases, the J end by 9 bases, with 17 bases between. The CDR3 reads CASSLQYSSVGEQFF. The CDR3 coding sequence is TGTGCCAGCAGTTTACAGTACTCTAGCGTCGGTGAGCAGTTCTTC.

The chain carries TRBV13 and TRBJ1-1, with unresolved D. This CDR3 spans 14 amino acids. Germline V gene data show CDR1 as PRHDT and CDR2 as FYEKMQ (reference sequence). Trimming cost V 5 bases and J 4 bases, with 14 bases left between them. The CDR3 nucleotides are TGTGCCAGCAGCCCGCACGATCGGGGCACTGAAGCTTTCTTT. Amino acid sequence: CASSPHDRGTEAFF.

The rearrangement links TRBV5-4 to TRBJ2-5; perhaps TRBD1 as D (5 bases). Trimming shortened V by 4 bases and J by 5 bases, and 12 bases separated the two germline ends. CDR1 SGHNT and CDR2 YYREEE come from the germline V gene (reference sequence). The CDR3 has 13 residues. CDR3 loop: CASSRAQEETQYF. CDR3 bases: TGTGCCAGCAGCCGCGCACAGGAGGAGACCCAGTACTTC.

The sample holds one count of this clone. The chain uses TRBV30 and TRBJ1-6; 7 bases are a match to TRBD1. Germline loops: CDR1 GTSNPN, CDR2 SVGIG (reference sequence). The length of the CDR3 is 12 residues. J gave up 9 bases and V 5 bases, and 4 bases lay outside the gene matches. The DNA of the CDR3 is TGTGCCTGGGACAGGGTCATTTCACCCCTCCACTTT. Amino acids: CAWDRVISPLHF.

The V gene is TRBV9, the J gene TRBJ2-5, with D perhaps matching TRBD2 (5 bases). The V and J ends lost 0 bases and 0 bases respectively, with 12 bases between them. The CDR3 covers 16 residues. Germline V gene sequence: CDR1 SGDLS, CDR2 YYNGEE. CDR3 DNA sequence: TGTGCCAGCAGCGTAGGTGAGAGGGCCGACCAAGAGACCCAGTACTTC. Translating gives CASSVGERADQETQYF.

The J gene is TRBJ2-7, the V gene TRBV28, with D perhaps TRBD2 (5 bases). The CDR3 has 14 amino acids. Germline CDR1 MDHEN, CDR2 SYDVKM. Trimming took off 3 bases at V and 3 bases at J, with 12 bases between the two ends. CDR3 in amino acids: CASSLGSGVYEQYF. DNA for the CDR3: TGTGCCAGCAGTTTGGGCAGCGGAGTCTACGAGCAGTACTTC.

The rearrangement joins TRBV4-1 to TRBJ2-7, with TRBD2 matching 7 bases. CDR1 is MGHRA and CDR2 is YSYEKL in the germline V gene. Trimming removed 0 bases from V and 4 bases from J; junction bases left unmatched: 6. There are 15 residues in the CDR3. The DNA of the CDR3 is TGCGCCAGCAGCCAAGATATGCGGGGGAGTTACGAGCAGTACTTC. Amino acid sequence: CASSQDMRGSYEQYF.

This chain uses TRBV9 with TRBJ1-2; no firm D call. CDR1 is SGDLS and CDR2 is YYNGEE in the germline V gene. V lost 4 bases and J 4 bases, leaving 14 bases between the germline ends. The CDR3 is 14 amino acids. This CDR3 is CASSLETSPYGYTF. The DNA of the CDR3 is TGTGCCAGCAGCCTAGAGACAAGCCCCTATGGCTACACCTTC.

Concerning this clone: The junction does not match germline at one end; this may be a read error. The chain uses TRBV5-4 and TRBJ1-2; the match to TRBD1 covers 8 bases. In germline, CDR1 is SGHNT, CDR2 YYREEE (reference sequence). There are 14 residues in the CDR3. The CDR3 sequence is CASSPGTGGIRGAF. For the CDR3, the DNA is TGTGCCAGCAGCCCAGGGACAGGCGGAATTCGAGGGGCCTTC.

CDR3 sequence reads: CASSQGATRDEQFF. DNA of the CDR3: TGTGCCAGCAGCCAGGGTGCTACACGGGATGAGCAGTTCTTC. The chain uses TRBV7-3 and TRBJ2-1, with D tentatively TRBD1 (5 bases). This CDR3 comprises 14 residues. In germline, CDR1 is SGHTA, CDR2 FQGTGA. The V and J ends lost 5 bases and 8 bases respectively, with 16 bases between them.

The gene calls are TRBV9 and TRBJ2-5; the D gene is possibly TRBD2 (7 bases). This CDR3 has 16 amino acids. Germline loops: CDR1 SGDLS, CDR2 YYNGEE. The germline V and J ends were trimmed by 4 bases and 3 bases, with 19 bases remaining between them. Here the CDR3 DNA reads TGTGCCAGCAGCTCCTCTTGGGGGGGGCAGAAAGAGACCCAGTACTTC. It translates to CASSSSWGGQKETQYF.

This chain uses TRBV18 with TRBJ1-1; TRBD1 aligns across 7 bases. The CDR3 runs to 15 residues. With 3 bases clipped from V and 5 bases from J, the junction kept 9 bases outside the gene matches. Germline V CDR1 and CDR2: KGHSH, LQKENI. The CDR3 here is CASSPGTDRATEAFF. In DNA form, the CDR3 reads TGTGCCAGCTCACCGGGGACCGACAGGGCAACTGAAGCTTTCTTT.

The count of this clone is one. The J gene is TRBJ1-2, the V gene TRBV5-1; 7 positions match TRBD1. The CDR3 has 17 residues. V was pared by 0 bases and J by 3 bases, with 11 bases of the junction left unmatched. CDR1 SGHRS and CDR2 YFSETQ come from the germline V gene. The CDR3 here is CASSLALFQGVDYGYTF. In nucleotides, the CDR3 is TGCGCCAGCAGCTTGGCCCTATTTCAGGGGGTAGACTATGGCTACACCTTC.

The CDR3 region is CASSEGLPGAEAFF. The CDR3 bases are TGTGCCAGCAGCGAAGGACTTCCTGGCGCTGAAGCTTTCTTT. The V gene is TRBV9, the J gene TRBJ1-1; D is uncertain. Trimming cost V 3 bases and J 6 bases, with 15 bases left between them. The CDR3 loop spans 14 amino acids. CDR1 is SGDLS and CDR2 is YYNGEE in the germline V gene.

This chain links TRBV27 with TRBJ2-1; tentative D call: TRBD2 (6 bases). V was pared by 7 bases and J by 4 bases, with 14 bases between. Germline loops: CDR1 MNHEY, CDR2 SMNVEV (reference sequence). The CDR3 is made up of 14 amino acids. CDR3 sequence: CASMVGRGYNEQFF. CDR3 in DNA: TGTGCCAGCATGGTGGGGCGGGGTTACAATGAGCAGTTCTTC.

The rearrangement joins TRBV2 to TRBJ1-4; 8 bases are shared with TRBD1. The junction had 10 bases not matched to a gene; V was cut back by 5 bases and J by 8 bases. CDR1 and CDR2 (germline): SNHLY, FYNNEI. This CDR3 has 15 residues. The CDR3 loop is CASSSRQGAGEKLFF. In DNA form, the CDR3 reads TGTGCCAGCAGTAGCAGGCAGGGGGCGGGGGAAAAACTGTTTTTT.

The chain carries TRBV5-1 and TRBJ2-5; 8 bases fit TRBD1. The CDR3 length is 14 residues. CDR1 and CDR2 from the germline V gene are SGHRS and YFSETQ. V dropped 4 bases and J dropped 5; count of bases not matched to a gene: 7. CDR3 residues: CASSEQGVGETQYF. The DNA for the CDR3 is TGCGCCAGCAGCGAACAGGGGGTTGGCGAGACCCAGTACTTC.

This chain joins TRBV7-9 and TRBJ2-1, with TRBD2 as a possible D gene (5 bases). The CDR3 is made up of 14 amino acids. Germline assignment: CDR1 SEHNR and CDR2 FQNEAQ (reference sequence). Trimming took 1 base from V and 8 from J, leaving 12 bases between them. The CDR3 loop is CASSLGRLGDEQFF. The DNA for the CDR3 is TGTGCCAGCAGCTTAGGTCGACTCGGGGATGAGCAGTTCTTC.

This chain uses TRBV9 with TRBJ1-1, with 8 bases identical to TRBD1. The CDR3 is 14 amino acids. Germline CDR1 reads SGDLS; CDR2 reads YYNGEE. V was clipped by 2 bases and J by 4 bases; unmatched bases: 4. This chain's CDR3 is CASSVTGVSTEAFF. CDR3 coding DNA: TGTGCCAGCAGCGTGACAGGGGTGAGCACTGAAGCTTTCTTT.

This chain connects TRBV7-9 to TRBJ1-6; the D gene is possibly TRBD1 (6 bases). Per germline, CDR1 SEHNR and CDR2 FQNEAQ (reference sequence). The CDR3 runs to 12 residues. V lost 3 bases and J lost 14, with 11 bases in between. CDR3 protein: CASSFQNRALHF. Here the CDR3 DNA reads TGTGCCAGCAGCTTTCAAAACAGGGCCCTCCACTTT.

V usage is TRBV7-9 and J usage is TRBJ2-3; perhaps TRBD2 as D (6 bases). The length of the CDR3 is 15 residues. Germline CDR1 reads SEHNR; CDR2 reads FQNEAQ (reference sequence). V lost 4 bases, J lost 3 bases, and 14 bases lay in between. The CDR3 sequence is CASSSMGGATDTQYF. CDR3 coding DNA: TGTGCCAGCAGCTCTATGGGCGGGGCTACAGATACGCAGTATTTT.

The V gene is TRBV7-9, the J gene TRBJ2-5, with 9 nucleotides matching TRBD1. Germline values: CDR1 SEHNR, CDR2 FQNEAQ (reference sequence). The CDR3 totals 16 residues. Trimming removed 1 base from V and 1 base from J; junction bases left unmatched: 4. The CDR3 DNA reads TGTGCCAGCAGCTTAGACCCGGGACAGGGCCAAGAGACCCAGTACTTC. Protein sequence: CASSLDPGQGQETQYF.

In nucleotides, the CDR3 is TGTGCCAGCAGCCCTCCCCTTAATAATTCACCCCTCCACTTT. Translating it yields CASSPPLNNSPLHF. The chain recombines TRBV28 with TRBJ1-6; D is unclear. Trimming took 6 bases from V and 5 from J, leaving 11 bases between them. The germline CDR1 and CDR2 sequences are MDHEN and SYDVKM. CDR3 length equals 14 residues.

The rearrangement joins TRBV28 to TRBJ2-2; a weak D match, TRBD1 (5 bases). The germline V and J ends were trimmed by 6 bases and 2 bases, with 16 bases remaining between them. The CDR3 totals 16 residues. Germline assignment: CDR1 MDHEN and CDR2 SYDVKM. CDR3 bases: TGTGCCAGCAGAATAGGGGCAGTAGCTAACACCGGGGAGCTGTTTTTT. This sequence encodes CASRIGAVANTGELFF.

V and J are TRBV27 and TRBJ1-1; D is perhaps TRBD1 (6 bases). Trimming took 2 bases from V and 1 from J, leaving 20 bases between them. CDR1 is MNHEY and CDR2 is SMNVEV in the germline V gene (reference sequence). There are 18 residues in the CDR3. The CDR3 spells CASSLRGLGLGQNTEAFF. The DNA of the CDR3 is TGTGCCAGCAGTTTAAGGGGGTTAGGTTTAGGGCAGAACACTGAAGCTTTCTTT.

This chain links TRBV30 with TRBJ1-4; the D is unclear. The germline V and J ends were trimmed by 0 bases and 8 bases, with 7 bases remaining between them. The CDR3 spans 12 residues. Germline lookup yields CDR1 GTSNPN and CDR2 SVGIG (reference sequence). Here the CDR3 reads CAWSVLGEKLFF. DNA for the CDR3: TGTGCCTGGAGTGTACTAGGGGAAAAACTGTTTTTT.

This clone came up a few times. This sequence joins TRBV28 and TRBJ1-1; 7 bases are shared with TRBD1. V dropped 5 bases and J dropped 0; count of bases not matched to a gene: 3. The CDR3 length is 14 residues. Germline-derived CDR1 and CDR2 are MDHEN and SYDVKM. The CDR3 sequence: CASSRDSLNTEAFF. The CDR3 nucleotides are TGTGCCAGCAGTCGGGACAGTTTGAACACTGAAGCTTTCTTT.

This sequence joins TRBV9 and TRBJ1-2; D might be TRBD1 (6 bases). V dropped 4 bases and J dropped 6 bases, with 19 bases sitting between them. CDR3 length: 15 residues. Germline assignment: CDR1 SGDLS and CDR2 YYNGEE. CDR3 sequence (DNA): TGTGCCAGCAGCTCCTTCGATTGGGGGGGCGATGGCTACACCTTC. Translation gives CASSSFDWGGDGYTF. The full variable domain, in which reference TRBV9 and TRBJ1-2 provide the parts outside the CDR3, is DSGVTQTPKHLITATGQRVTLRCSPRSGDLSVYWYQQSLDQGLQFLIQYYNGEERAKGNILERFSAQQFPDLHSELNLSSLELGDSALYFCASSSFDWGGDGYTFGSGTRLTVV.

This clone was counted only a few times. The chain uses TRBV7-2 and TRBJ1-5; D gene ambiguous. V lost 3 bases, J lost 1 base, and 7 bases lay in between. Germline V gene data show CDR1 as SGHTA and CDR2 as FQGNSA. The CDR3 sequence is 14 residues long. In nucleotides, the CDR3 is TGTGCCAGCAGCTTGTATCTAAGCAATCAGCCCCAGCATTTT. Amino acid sequence: CASSLYLSNQPQHF.